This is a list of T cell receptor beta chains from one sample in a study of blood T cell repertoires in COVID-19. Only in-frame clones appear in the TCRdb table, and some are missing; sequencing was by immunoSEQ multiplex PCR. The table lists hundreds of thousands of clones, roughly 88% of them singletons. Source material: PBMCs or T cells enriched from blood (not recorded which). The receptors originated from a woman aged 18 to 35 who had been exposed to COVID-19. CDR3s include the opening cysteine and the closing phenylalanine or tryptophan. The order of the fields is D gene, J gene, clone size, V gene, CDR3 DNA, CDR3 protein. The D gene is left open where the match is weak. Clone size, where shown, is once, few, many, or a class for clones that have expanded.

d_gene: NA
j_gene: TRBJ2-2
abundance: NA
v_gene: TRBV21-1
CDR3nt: TGTGCCAGCAGCAATGGTCAGTTGAACACCGGGGAGCTGTTTTTT
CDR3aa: CASSNGQLNTGELFF

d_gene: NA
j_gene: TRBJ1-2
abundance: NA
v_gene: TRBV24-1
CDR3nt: TGTGCCACCAGTGATGCAACTAAGGCGCCCTATGGCTACACCTTC
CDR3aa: CATSDATKAPYGYTF

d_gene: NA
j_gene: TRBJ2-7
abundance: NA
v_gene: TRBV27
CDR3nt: TGTGCCAGCAGTTGGGCCCGGGACAAACCTGGCGAGCAGTACTTC
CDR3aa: CASSWARDKPGEQYF

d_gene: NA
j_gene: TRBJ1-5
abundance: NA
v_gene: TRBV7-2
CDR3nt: TGTGCCAGCAGCGTCTGGGGCAGTCGCAATCAGCCCCAGCATTTT
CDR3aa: CASSVWGSRNQPQHF

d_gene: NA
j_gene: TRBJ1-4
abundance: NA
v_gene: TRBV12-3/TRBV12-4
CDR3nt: TGTGCCAGCAGTGGGCGGGGAGATGAAAAACTGTTTTTT
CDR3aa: CASSGRGDEKLFF

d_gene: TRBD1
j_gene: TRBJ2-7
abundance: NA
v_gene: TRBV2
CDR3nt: TGTGCCAGCAGTGTTGACCGGCGCCACACGAGGGACAGCTCCTACGAGCAGTACTTC
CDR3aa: CASSVDRRHTRDSSYEQYF

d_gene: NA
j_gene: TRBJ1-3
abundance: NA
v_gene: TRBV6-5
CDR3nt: TGTGCCAGCCGGACAGTCGTTACTGGAAACACCATATATTTT
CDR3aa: CASRTVVTGNTIYF

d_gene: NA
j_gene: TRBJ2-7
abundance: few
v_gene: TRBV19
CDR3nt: TGTGCCAGTAGTATTCAGGGTTACTCCTACGAGCAGTACTTC
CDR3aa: CASSIQGYSYEQYF

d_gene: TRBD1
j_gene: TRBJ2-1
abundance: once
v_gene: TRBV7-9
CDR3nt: TGTGCCAGCAGCTTAAGTGGACAGGGCCTCTACAATGAGCAGTTCTTC
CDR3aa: CASSLSGQGLYNEQFF

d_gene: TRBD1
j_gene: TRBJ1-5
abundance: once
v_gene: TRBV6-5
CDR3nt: TGTGCCAGCAGAGACACAGGGGGGGGTCAGCCCCAGCATTTT
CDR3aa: CASRDTGGGQPQHF

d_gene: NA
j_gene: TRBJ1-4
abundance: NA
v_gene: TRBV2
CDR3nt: TGTGCCAACACAGAGGGTCCCACTAATGAAAAACTGTTTTTT
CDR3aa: CANTEGPTNEKLFF

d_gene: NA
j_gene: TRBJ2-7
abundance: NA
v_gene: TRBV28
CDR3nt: TGTGCCAGCAGTTCACCGAAGTCCGGGGGGCACGAGCAGTACTTC
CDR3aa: CASSSPKSGGHEQYF

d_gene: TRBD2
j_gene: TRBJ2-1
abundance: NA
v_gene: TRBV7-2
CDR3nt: TGTGCCAGCAGCAAGACTAGCGGGACTGGCAATGAGCAGTTCTTC
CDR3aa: CASSKTSGTGNEQFF

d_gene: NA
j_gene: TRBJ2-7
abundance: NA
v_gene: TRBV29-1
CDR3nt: TGCAGCGTTGTAGAGGACAGCCTCTACGAGCAGTACTTC
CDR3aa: CSVVEDSLYEQYF

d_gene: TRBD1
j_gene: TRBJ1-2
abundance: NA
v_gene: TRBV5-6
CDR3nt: TGTGCCAGCAGAAAAACAGGGGACGGGGACTATGGCTACACCTTC
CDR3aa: CASRKTGDGDYGYTF

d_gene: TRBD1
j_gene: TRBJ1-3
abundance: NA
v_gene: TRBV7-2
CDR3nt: TGTGCCAGCAGCTTAGGGCTAGGAGGACAGGGAGTCGGAAACACCATATATTTT
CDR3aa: CASSLGLGGQGVGNTIYF

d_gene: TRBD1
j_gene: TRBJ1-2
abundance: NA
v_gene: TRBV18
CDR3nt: TGTGCCAGCTCACCGCCGGGACAGGGGGTATATGGCTACACCTTC
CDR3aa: CASSPPGQGVYGYTF

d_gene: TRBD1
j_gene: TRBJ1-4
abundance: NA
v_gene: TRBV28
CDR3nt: TGTGCCAGCACAACTCCCCGGGACAGGGTTGGTAAAGGTGAAAAACTGTTTTTT
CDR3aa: CASTTPRDRVGKGEKLFF

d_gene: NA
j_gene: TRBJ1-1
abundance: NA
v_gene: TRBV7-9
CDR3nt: TGTGCCAGCAGCTCAATTGCGGGGGTAGGGACTGAAGCTTTCTTT
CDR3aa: CASSSIAGVGTEAFF

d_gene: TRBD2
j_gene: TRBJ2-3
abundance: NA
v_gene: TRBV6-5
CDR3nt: TGTGCCAGCAGTTATTCCTTGTCCGGGGGGGTGTATACGCAGTATTTT
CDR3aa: CASSYSLSGGVYTQYF

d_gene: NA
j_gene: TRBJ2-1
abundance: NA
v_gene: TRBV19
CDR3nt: TGTGCCAGTATAGGACTTTCCTCGGTACAGTTCTTC
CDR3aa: CASIGLSSVQFF

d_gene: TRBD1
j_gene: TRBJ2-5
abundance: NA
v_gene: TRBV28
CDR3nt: TGTGCCAGCAGTTTCGACAGGGGAACCTCCCAAGAGACCCAGTACTTC
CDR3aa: CASSFDRGTSQETQYF

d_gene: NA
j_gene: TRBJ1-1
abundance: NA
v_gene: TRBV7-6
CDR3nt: TGTGCCAGCAGCACCGGACCAGGGTCCGGGCTGAACACTGAAGCTTTCTTT
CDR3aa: CASSTGPGSGLNTEAFF

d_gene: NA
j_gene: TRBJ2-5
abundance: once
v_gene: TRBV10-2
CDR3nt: TGCGCCAGCAGTGAGTCGTTTCTCAGGGGTGGGTGGCAAGAGACCCAGTACTTC
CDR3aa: CASSESFLRGGWQETQYF

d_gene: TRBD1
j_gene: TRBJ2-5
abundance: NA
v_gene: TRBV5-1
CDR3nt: TGCGCCAGCAGCTTGGAATTGACAGGGGTCCAAGAGACCCAGTACTTC
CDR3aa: CASSLELTGVQETQYF

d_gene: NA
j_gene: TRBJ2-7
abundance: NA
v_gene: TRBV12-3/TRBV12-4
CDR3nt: TGTGCCAGCAGTTTTCGTCTAGTCTACGAGCAGTACTTC
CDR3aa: CASSFRLVYEQYF

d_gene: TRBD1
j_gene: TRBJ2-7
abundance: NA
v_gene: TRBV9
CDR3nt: TGTGCCAGCAGCGGAGCCGACAGGGGTCCGCAGTACTTC
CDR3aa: CASSGADRGPQYF

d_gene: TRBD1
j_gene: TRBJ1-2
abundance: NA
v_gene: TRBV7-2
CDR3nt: TGTGCCAGCAGCTTAGCCGGACAGGGAAACTATGGCTACACCTTC
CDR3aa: CASSLAGQGNYGYTF